This TCR beta chain was identified during a study of cytomegalovirus exposure and HLA in healthy donors. Study details: Among the approximately 370 donors who were genotyped, roughly 76% fell in the genetic ancestry cluster that is associated with self-reported Caucasian donors.

Donors were ostensibly healthy at sampling, although undocumented immune exposures were probable. With V trimmed by 5 bases and J by 2 bases, 2 bases remained unmatched. CDR3 length: 15 residues. Germline loops: CDR1 SGHTA, CDR2 FQGTGA. Study-wide results and limits: The authors later found TCR association rates varying by HLA locus, with DRB1 most and HLA-C fewest.

On this clone itself: Its antigen is not known.

The PCR ran on 60 Vbeta and 13 Jbeta primers. Here immunoSEQ multiplex PCR was the method, and the copy in TCRdb shows in-frame clones only, minus some. The table has 30,000 to 40,000 clones, roughly 79% seen once. The sequenced sample was PBMCs. This sequence originates from a woman aged 40-49 years in good health and CMV-seronegative. The chain has TRBV7-3 and TRBJ2-6; 8 bases map to TRBD1. The chain's CDR3 is CASSQTGAGANVLTF. In DNA, the CDR3 is TGTGCCAGCAGCCAGACAGGGGCTGGGGCCAACGTCCTGACTTTC.